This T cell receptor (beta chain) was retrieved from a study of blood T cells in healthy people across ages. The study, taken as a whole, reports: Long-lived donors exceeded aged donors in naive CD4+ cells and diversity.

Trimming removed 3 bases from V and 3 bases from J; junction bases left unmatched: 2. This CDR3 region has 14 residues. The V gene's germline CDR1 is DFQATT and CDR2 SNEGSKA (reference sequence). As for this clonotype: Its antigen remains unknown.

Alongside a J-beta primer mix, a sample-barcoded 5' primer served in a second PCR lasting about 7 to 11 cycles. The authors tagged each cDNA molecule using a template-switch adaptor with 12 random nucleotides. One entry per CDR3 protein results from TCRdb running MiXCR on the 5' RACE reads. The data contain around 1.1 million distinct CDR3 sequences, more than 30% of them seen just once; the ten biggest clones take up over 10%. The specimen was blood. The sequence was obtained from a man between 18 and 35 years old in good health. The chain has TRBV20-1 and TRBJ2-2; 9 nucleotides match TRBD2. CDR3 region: CSARGLAHTGELFF. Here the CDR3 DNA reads TGCAGTGCTAGGGGACTAGCCCACACCGGGGAGCTGTTTTTT.